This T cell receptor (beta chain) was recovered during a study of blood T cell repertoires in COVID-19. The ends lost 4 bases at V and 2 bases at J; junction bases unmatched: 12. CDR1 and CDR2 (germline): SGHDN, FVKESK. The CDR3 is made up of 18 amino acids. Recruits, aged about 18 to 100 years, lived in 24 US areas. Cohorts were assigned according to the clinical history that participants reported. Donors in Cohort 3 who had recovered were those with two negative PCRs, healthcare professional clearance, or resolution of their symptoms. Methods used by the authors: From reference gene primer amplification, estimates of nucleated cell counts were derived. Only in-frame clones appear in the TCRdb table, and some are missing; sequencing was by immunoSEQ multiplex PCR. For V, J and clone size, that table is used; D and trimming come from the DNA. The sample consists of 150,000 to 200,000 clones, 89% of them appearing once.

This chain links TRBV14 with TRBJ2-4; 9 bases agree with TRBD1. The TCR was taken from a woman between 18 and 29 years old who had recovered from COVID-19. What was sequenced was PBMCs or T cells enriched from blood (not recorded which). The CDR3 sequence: CASSPGQGSFVSKNIQYF. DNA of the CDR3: TGTGCCAGCAGCCCGGGACAGGGTTCCTTCGTGTCCAAAAACATTCAGTACTTC. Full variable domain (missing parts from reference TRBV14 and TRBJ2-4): EAGVTQFPSHSVIEKGQTVTLRCDPISGHDNLYWYRRVMGKEIKFLLHFVKESKQDESGMPNNRFLAERTGGTYSTLKVQPAELEDSGVYFCASSPGQGSFVSKNIQYFGAGTRLSVL.